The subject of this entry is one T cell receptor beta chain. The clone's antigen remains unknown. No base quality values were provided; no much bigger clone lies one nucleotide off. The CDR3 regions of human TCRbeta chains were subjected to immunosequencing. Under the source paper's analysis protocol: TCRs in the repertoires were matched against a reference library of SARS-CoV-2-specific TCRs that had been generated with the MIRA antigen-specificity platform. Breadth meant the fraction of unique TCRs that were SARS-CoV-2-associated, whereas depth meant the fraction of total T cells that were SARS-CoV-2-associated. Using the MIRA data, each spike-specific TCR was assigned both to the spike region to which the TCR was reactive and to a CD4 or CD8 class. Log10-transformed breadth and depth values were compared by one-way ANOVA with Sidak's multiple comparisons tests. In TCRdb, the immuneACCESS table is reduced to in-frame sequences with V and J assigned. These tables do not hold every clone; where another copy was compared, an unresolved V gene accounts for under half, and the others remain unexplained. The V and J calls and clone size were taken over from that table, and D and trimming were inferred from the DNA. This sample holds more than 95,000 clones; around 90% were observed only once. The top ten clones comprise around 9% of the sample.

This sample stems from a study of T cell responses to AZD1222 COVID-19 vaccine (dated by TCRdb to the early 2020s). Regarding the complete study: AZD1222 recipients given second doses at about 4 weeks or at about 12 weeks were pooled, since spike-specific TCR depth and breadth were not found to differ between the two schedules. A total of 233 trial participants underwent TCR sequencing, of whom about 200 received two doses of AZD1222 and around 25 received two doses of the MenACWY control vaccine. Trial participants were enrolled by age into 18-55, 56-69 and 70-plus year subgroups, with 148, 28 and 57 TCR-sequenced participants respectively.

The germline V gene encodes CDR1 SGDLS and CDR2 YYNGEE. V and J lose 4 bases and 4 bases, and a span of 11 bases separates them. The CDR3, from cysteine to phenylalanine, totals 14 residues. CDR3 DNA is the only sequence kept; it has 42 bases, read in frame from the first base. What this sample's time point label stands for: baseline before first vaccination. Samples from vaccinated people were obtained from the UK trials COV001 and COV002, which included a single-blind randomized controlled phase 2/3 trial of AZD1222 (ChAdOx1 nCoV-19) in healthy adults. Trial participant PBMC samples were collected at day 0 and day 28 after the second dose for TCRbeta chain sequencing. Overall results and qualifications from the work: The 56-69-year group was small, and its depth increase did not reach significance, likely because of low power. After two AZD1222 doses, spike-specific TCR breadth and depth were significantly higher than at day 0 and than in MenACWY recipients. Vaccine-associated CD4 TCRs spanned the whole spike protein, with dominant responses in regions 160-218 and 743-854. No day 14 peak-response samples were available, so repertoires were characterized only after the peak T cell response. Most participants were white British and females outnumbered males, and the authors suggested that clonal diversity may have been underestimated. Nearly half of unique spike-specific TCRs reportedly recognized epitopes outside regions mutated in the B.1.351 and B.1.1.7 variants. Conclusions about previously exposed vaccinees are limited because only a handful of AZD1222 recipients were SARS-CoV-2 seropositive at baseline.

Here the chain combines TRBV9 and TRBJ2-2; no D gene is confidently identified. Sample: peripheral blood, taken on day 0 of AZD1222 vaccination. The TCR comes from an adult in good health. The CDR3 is CASSTGSGTGELFF. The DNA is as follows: TGTGCCAGCAGCACCGGGTCGGGCACCGGGGAGCTGTTTTTT.